Following are 21 T cell receptor beta chains from one sample sequenced in a study of shared clonotypes between healthy human individuals. Clones were sequenced by immunoSEQ multiplex PCR, and TCRdb holds only the in-frame ones, with some missing. Of roughly 2.1 million clones listed, just over 90% were seen once; the top ten hold more than 1.5%. Naive CD8 cells lacked CD45RO, underwent positive selection for CCR7 and left out terminally differentiated effector memory CD45RA+ cells. The sequencing sample was made of naive CD8+ T cells from PBMCs. Every receptor here comes from a man between 18 and 29 years old in good health. Some clones in this sample may be carry-over from other donors' samples.

The chain uses TRBV15 and TRBJ2-5; D may be TRBD2 (5 bases). The DNA end favors TRBJ2-7, so the J call may be wrong. The germline V gene has CDR1 LNHNV and CDR2 YYDKDF (reference sequence). This CDR3 has 15 amino acids. CDR3 protein: CATSRVTGGSYEQYF. The CDR3, as DNA: TGTGCCACCAGCAGGGTGACCGGAGGTTCCTACGAGCAGTACTTC.

V usage is TRBV5-6 and J usage is TRBJ2-7, with D possibly being TRBD1 or TRBD2 (5 bases each). Trimming pared 4 bases from V and 0 bases from J, leaving 11 bases between. Per the germline V gene, CDR1 is SGHDT and CDR2 is YYEEEE. The CDR3 loop spans 14 amino acids. CDR3 residues: CASSPEGSSYEQYF. Written as DNA, the CDR3 is TGTGCCAGCAGCCCTGAGGGGAGCTCCTACGAGCAGTACTTC.

This chain connects TRBV9 to TRBJ2-5; TRBD1 is a possible D gene (6 bases). The CDR3 totals 14 residues. In germline, CDR1 is SGDLS, CDR2 YYNGEE. V was clipped by 0 bases and J by 4 bases, with 10 bases between them. The CDR3 here is CASSVEWGPETQYF. For the CDR3, the DNA is TGTGCCAGCAGCGTAGAATGGGGGCCAGAGACCCAGTACTTC.

The chain is built from TRBV27 and TRBJ2-1, with 10 bases aligning to TRBD2. CDR1 and CDR2 from the germline V gene are MNHEY and SMNVEV (reference sequence). CDR3 length: 18 amino acids. Unmatched junction bases numbered 9, after V lost 0 bases and J lost 4 bases. The CDR3 DNA reads as TGTGCCAGCAGTTTATCCCCCCTAGCGGGAGTAGGTTACAATGAGCAGTTCTTC. Residues: CASSLSPLAGVGYNEQFF.

The chain uses TRBV28 and TRBJ1-2, with 8 bases aligning to TRBD1. There are 13 residues in the CDR3. The J segment lost 8 bases and the V segment lost 6 bases, leaving 8 bases of the junction unmatched. Germline CDR1 and CDR2: MDHEN and SYDVKM. The CDR3 DNA sequence: TGTGCCAGCAGCACAGACAGGGGAGGGGGCTACACCTTC. Translation gives CASSTDRGGGYTF.

The J gene is TRBJ1-3, the V gene TRBV19; TRBD1 matches at 7 bases. Germline CDR1 and CDR2: LNHDA and SQIVND (reference sequence). There are 17 residues in the CDR3. With V trimmed by 5 bases and J by 4 bases, 14 bases remained unmatched. The CDR3 reads CASSSRQGVSSGNTIYF. In DNA form, the CDR3 reads TGTGCCAGTAGTTCCAGACAGGGTGTAAGCTCCGGAAACACCATATATTTT.

V gene TRBV7-2 combines with J gene TRBJ2-2; 10 bases match TRBD2. Germline CDR1 and CDR2: SGHTA and FQGNSA. After removal of 4 bases from V and 2 bases from J, the junction contained 4 bases not matched to a gene. The length of the CDR3 is 16 residues. This chain's CDR3 is CASSSGLALNTGELFF. The CDR3 DNA is TGTGCCAGCAGCTCGGGACTAGCGCTCAACACCGGGGAGCTGTTTTTT.

The gene calls are TRBV28 and TRBJ2-4, with no clear D. V lost 2 bases, J lost 5 bases, and 7 bases lay in between. The CDR3 runs 13 residues. Germline V gives CDR1 MDHEN, CDR2 SYDVKM. CDR3 loop: CASSLGPENIQYF. CDR3 nucleotides: TGTGCCAGCAGTTTAGGTCCCGAAAACATTCAGTACTTC.

This chain joins TRBV4-1 and TRBJ2-7; 12 bases line up with TRBD1. The germline V gene has CDR1 MGHRA and CDR2 YSYEKL. Trimming at V came to 4 bases and at J to 6 bases, leaving 10 bases not matched to a gene. The CDR3 extends over 16 amino acids. The DNA for the CDR3 is TGCGCCAGCAGCCGACCGGGACAGGGGGCGAGCGGCGAGCAGTACTTC. This encodes CASSRPGQGASGEQYF.

The chain joins TRBV28 to TRBJ2-3; D is perhaps TRBD1 (5 bases). V lost 1 base to trimming and J lost 4 bases, with 12 bases between them. Per the germline V gene, CDR1 is MDHEN and CDR2 is SYDVKM. This CDR3 spans 15 amino acids. In DNA, the CDR3 is TGTGCCAGCAGTTTATTAGGCGGCAGGGCAGATACGCAGTATTTT. It specifies CASSLLGGRADTQYF.

This chain uses TRBV11-2 with TRBJ2-3, with D unresolved. The V gene's germline CDR1 is SGHAT and CDR2 FQNNGV. The V and J ends lost 3 bases and 5 bases respectively, with 18 bases between them. This CDR3 has 16 residues. The CDR3 coding sequence is TGTGCCAGCAGCTTTTTCAGCGAGATCCCCCTAGATACGCAGTATTTT. It yields the protein CASSFFSEIPLDTQYF.

The rearrangement joins TRBV9 to TRBJ1-4; weak D call: TRBD1 (6 bases). CDR3 length equals 15 residues. V was pared by 4 bases and J by 3 bases, with 13 bases between. CDR1 and CDR2 (germline): SGDLS, YYNGEE. The CDR3 protein is CASSTTGHSNEKLFF. The CDR3 DNA follows: TGTGCCAGCAGCACGACGGGACACTCTAATGAAAAACTGTTTTTT.

This clone was observed a few times. This specimen includes other DNA sequences encoding the same CDR3. This chain links TRBV9 with TRBJ1-1; the match to TRBD1 covers 7 bases. Trimming took 4 bases from V and 8 from J; bases not matched to a gene: 8. The V gene's germline CDR1 is SGDLS and CDR2 YYNGEE. CDR3 length equals 13 residues. CDR3 sequence: CASSPRGDSEAFF. Here the CDR3 DNA reads TGTGCCAGCAGCCCCCGGGGGGACAGCGAAGCTTTCTTT.

The chain combines TRBV4-1 with TRBJ2-7; TRBD2 might be the D (6 bases). Germline CDR1 is MGHRA and CDR2 is YSYEKL. V was shortened by 1 base and J by 6 bases, with 13 bases between the two germline ends. The CDR3 has 14 amino acids. CDR3 DNA: TGCGCCAGCAGCCAAGTGACTAGGATCGGCGAGCAGTACTTC. Protein product: CASSQVTRIGEQYF.

The J gene is TRBJ1-1, the V gene TRBV7-8, with 7 bases matching TRBD1. Germline V gene lookup returns CDR1 SGHVS and CDR2 FQNEAQ. Trimming at V came to 4 bases and at J to 1 base, leaving 3 bases not matched to a gene. This CDR3 has 14 residues. The CDR3 DNA is TGTGCCAGCAGCTCTTACAGGGGGAACACTGAAGCTTTCTTT. It yields the protein CASSSYRGNTEAFF.

The chain links TRBV5-8 to TRBJ1-1; perhaps TRBD1 as D (6 bases). This CDR3 contains 18 residues. V lost 4 bases to trimming and J lost 0 bases, with 22 bases between them. The germline V gene has CDR1 SGHTS and CDR2 YDEGEE. This CDR3 reads CASSNILGQPIMNTEAFF. CDR3 nucleotide sequence: TGTGCCAGCAGCAATATCCTCGGACAGCCAATCATGAACACTGAAGCTTTCTTT.

Only one count was recorded for this clone. This sequence joins TRBV11-3 and TRBJ2-1; 8 positions agree with TRBD2. The germline CDR1 and CDR2 sequences are SGHNT and YENEEA. This CDR3 region has 15 residues. J gave up 8 bases and V 4 bases, and 10 bases lay outside the gene matches. As DNA, the CDR3 is TGTGCCAGCAGCTACCGCGGGGGGAGGGGCTATGAGCAGTTCTTC. As protein: CASSYRGGRGYEQFF.

The chain has TRBV19 and TRBJ2-1; the match to TRBD2 covers 7 bases. From germline, CDR1 is LNHDA and CDR2 SQIVND (reference sequence). This CDR3 is built from 15 residues. V was pared by 3 bases and J by 3 bases, with 5 bases of the junction left unmatched. CDR3 in amino acids: CASSMGLADYNEQFF. In DNA, the CDR3 is TGTGCCAGTAGTATGGGGCTAGCGGACTACAATGAGCAGTTCTTC.

V and J are TRBV9 and TRBJ2-1; 11 bases fit TRBD2. The V gene's germline CDR1 is SGDLS and CDR2 YYNGEE. CDR3 length: 15 residues. With V trimmed by 4 bases and J by 6 bases, 6 bases remained unmatched. The DNA for the CDR3 is TGTGCCAGCAGCACGTCTGGGACTAGCGGCAATGAGCAGTTCTTC. Translating it yields CASSTSGTSGNEQFF.

V is TRBV2 and J is TRBJ2-1; D is possibly TRBD1 (6 bases). The CDR3 loop spans 15 amino acids. Trimming pared 6 bases from V and 0 bases from J, leaving 12 bases between. The germline CDR1 and CDR2 sequences are SNHLY and FYNNEI. CDR3 sequence reads: CASRPDSSSYNEQFF. The CDR3 region has the DNA TGTGCCAGCAGACCGGACAGCAGCTCCTACAATGAGCAGTTCTTC.

The chain is built from TRBV30 and TRBJ1-1, with D unresolved. Trimming cost V 0 bases and J 6 bases, with 8 bases left between them. CDR3 length: 12 amino acids. Germline values: CDR1 GTSNPN, CDR2 SVGIG (reference sequence). CDR3 coding DNA: TGTGCCTGGAGTGTTAAAGGCTCTGAAGCTTTCTTT. As protein: CAWSVKGSEAFF.